Below, 15 T cell receptor beta chains from the same sample are listed, as sequenced in a study of cytomegalovirus exposure and HLA in healthy donors. Use of 60 Vbeta and 13 Jbeta primers characterized the PCR. This table comes from immunoSEQ multiplex PCR, and its TCRdb copy is limited to in-frame clones, with some not included. The top ten clones hold 3.1% of a sample with more than 150,000 clones, more than 60% of them seen once. Sequencing was carried out using PBMCs. These receptors all come from a woman in her fifties or sixties in good health and CMV-seropositive.

This chain joins TRBV11-2 and TRBJ2-6, with D perhaps TRBD2 (7 bases). V gave up 5 bases and J gave up 3 bases, with 23 bases separating them. The CDR3 is made up of 19 amino acids. The germline V gene has CDR1 SGHAT and CDR2 FQNNGV. CDR3: CASSPKGGPSNFGANVLTF. In DNA, the CDR3 is TGTGCCAGCAGCCCAAAGGGGGGGCCGAGTAATTTTGGGGCCAACGTCCTGACTTTC.

V usage is TRBV28 and J usage is TRBJ2-7; 7 bases are shared with TRBD1. The V gene's germline CDR1 is MDHEN and CDR2 SYDVKM. Unmatched junction bases numbered 7, after V lost 6 bases and J lost 2 bases. This CDR3 spans 14 amino acids. CDR3 residues: CASRKTGMAYEQYF. The DNA for the CDR3 is TGTGCCAGCAGAAAGACAGGGATGGCCTACGAGCAGTACTTC.

The rearrangement uses TRBV2 and TRBJ2-1, with 15 bases that match TRBD2. The germline V gene has CDR1 SNHLY and CDR2 FYNNEI. This CDR3 comprises 17 residues. The trim removed 7 bases at V and 10 bases at J, leaving 14 bases unmatched. The CDR3 DNA sequence: TGTGCCAGCACCCTGGGACTAGCGGGGGGCGCGGTGACGGAGCAGTTCTTC. Translating gives CASTLGLAGGAVTEQFF. Full variable domain (rest looked up from reference TRBV2 and TRBJ2-1): EPEVTQTPSHQVTQMGQEVILRCVPISNHLYFYWYRQILGQKVEFLVSFYNNEISEKSEIFDDQFSVERPDGSNFTLKIRSTKLEDSAMYFCASTLGLAGGAVTEQFFGPGTRLTVL.

The chain joins TRBV18 to TRBJ1-5; no firm D call. The CDR3 has 13 residues. Germline CDR1 and CDR2: KGHSH and LQKENI. V lost 5 bases, J lost 4 bases, and 9 bases lay in between. The CDR3 DNA reads as TGTGCCAGCTCAGAGAGCAGGAATCAGCCCCAGCATTTT. Protein sequence: CASSESRNQPQHF.

J is TRBJ2-5 and V is TRBV30, with TRBD2 matching 8 bases. The length of the CDR3 is 14 residues. The V gene's germline CDR1 is GTSNPN and CDR2 SVGIG (reference sequence). With 1 base clipped from V and 5 bases from J, the junction kept 6 bases outside the gene matches. The CDR3 sequence: CAWSERGTVETQYF. The CDR3 DNA reads TGTGCCTGGAGTGAGCGGGGGACTGTGGAGACCCAGTACTTC.

In this sample, this clone turned up a few times. Relative to the germline gene, one junction end is altered; a read error may explain this. This chain connects TRBV9 to TRBJ2-6, with a possible D match to TRBD1 (5 bases). There are 17 residues in the CDR3. CDR1 and CDR2 (germline): SGDLS, YYNGEE. In DNA form, the CDR3 reads TGTGCCAGCAGCCCTACAGGTCCCGGCTCTGGGGCCAACGGCCTGACTTTC. It encodes CASSPTGPGSGANGLTF.

The chain has TRBV6-6 and TRBJ2-1, with 8 positions matching TRBD2. With 6 bases clipped from V and 5 bases from J, the junction kept 12 bases outside the gene matches. The germline V gene encodes CDR1 MNHNY and CDR2 SVGAGI (reference sequence). The CDR3 loop spans 16 amino acids. CDR3 amino acids: CASSPLTGGIDNEQFF. CDR3 DNA sequence: TGTGCCAGCAGCCCTCTAACGGGGGGGATCGACAATGAGCAGTTCTTC.

This chain connects TRBV7-3 to TRBJ2-6, with TRBD2 matching 8 bases. CDR1 and CDR2 (germline): SGHTA, FQGTGA. J lost 0 bases, V lost 5 bases, and 12 bases had no gene match. This CDR3 has 19 residues. In DNA, the CDR3 is TGTGCCAGCAGCCCCCCTCTAGCGGGCGGCCCCTCTGGGGCCAACGTCCTGACTTTC. Translating gives CASSPPLAGGPSGANVLTF.

The V call is TRBV5-1, the J call TRBJ2-2; 11 positions match TRBD2. The length of the CDR3 is 16 residues. Germline values: CDR1 SGHRS, CDR2 YFSETQ. J lost 1 base, V lost 2 bases, and 1 base had no gene match. The CDR3 region has the DNA TGCGCCAGCAGCTTAACTAGCGGGAGGAACACCGGGGAGCTGTTTTTT. Translating it yields CASSLTSGRNTGELFF.

V usage is TRBV11-3 and J usage is TRBJ2-7, with no clear D. The germline V gene has CDR1 SGHNT and CDR2 YENEEA. Trimming left V 6 bases short and J 1 base short, with 19 bases between. This CDR3 comprises 16 residues. CDR3 DNA: TGTGCCAGCAGTCAACGTGTGGGCCCGGTTTCCTACGAGCAGTACTTC. Translating it yields CASSQRVGPVSYEQYF.

This rearrangement joins TRBV18 to TRBJ2-6; 9 bases are a match to TRBD1. This CDR3 region has 18 residues. The germline V gene has CDR1 KGHSH and CDR2 LQKENI. Trimming removed 2 bases from V and 2 bases from J; junction bases left unmatched: 7. CDR3 amino acids: CASSPIGTGIPGANVLTF. CDR3 in DNA: TGTGCCAGCTCACCAATCGGGACAGGGATCCCTGGGGCCAACGTCCTGACTTTC. Supplemented by reference TRBV18 and TRBJ2-6, the full variable domain reads NAGVMQNPRHLVRRRGQEARLRCSPMKGHSHVYWYRQLPEEGLKFMVYLQKENIIDESGMPKERFSAEFPKEGPSILRIQQVVRGDSAAYFCASSPIGTGIPGANVLTFGAGSRLTVL.

The sample holds a few counts of this clone. The CDR3 loop reads CAWSPGNEQYF. The CDR3 bases are TGTGCCTGGAGCCCAGGGAACGAGCAGTACTTC. The chain joins TRBV30 to TRBJ2-7; a weak D match, TRBD1 (5 bases). The germline V gene has CDR1 GTSNPN and CDR2 SVGIG (reference sequence). This CDR3 is built from 11 residues. V lost 3 bases to trimming and J lost 5 bases, with 8 bases between them.

CDR3 DNA sequence: TGTGCCAGCAGTTCCCCCCCTATTCTACAGGGGGCGCTGGGAGGCTACACCTTC. The encoded protein is CASSSPPILQGALGGYTF. The chain joins TRBV28 to TRBJ1-2; TRBD1 agrees at 9 bases. Germline V gives CDR1 MDHEN, CDR2 SYDVKM. This CDR3 is 18 amino acids long. V lost 4 bases and J lost 8; bases outside the gene matches: 20.

The rearrangement joins TRBV6-6 to TRBJ2-7, with 9 bases lining up with TRBD1. The CDR3 totals 15 residues. With V trimmed by 6 bases and J by 1 base, 7 bases remained unmatched. Germline values: CDR1 MNHNY, CDR2 SVGAGI (reference sequence). In DNA form, the CDR3 reads TGTGCCAGCAGCCTCCCGGGACAGGGATCCTACGAGCAGTACTTC. Its protein product is CASSLPGQGSYEQYF.

The CDR3 DNA sequence: TGTGCCAGCAGCTTAGCACAGGGGCTTGGAGGAAACACCATATATTTT. It encodes CASSLAQGLGGNTIYF. The chain has TRBV7-9 and TRBJ1-3, with 7 bases that match TRBD1. The trim removed 0 bases at V and 4 bases at J, leaving 6 bases unmatched. Germline assignment: CDR1 SEHNR and CDR2 FQNEAQ (reference sequence). The CDR3 has 16 amino acids. The whole variable domain, remainder taken from reference TRBV7-9 and TRBJ1-3, is DTGVSQNPRHKITKRGQNVTFRCDPISEHNRLYWYRQTLGQGPEFLTYFQNEAQLEKSRLLSDRFSAERPKGSFSTLEIQRTEQGDSAMYLCASSLAQGLGGNTIYFGEGSWLTVV.